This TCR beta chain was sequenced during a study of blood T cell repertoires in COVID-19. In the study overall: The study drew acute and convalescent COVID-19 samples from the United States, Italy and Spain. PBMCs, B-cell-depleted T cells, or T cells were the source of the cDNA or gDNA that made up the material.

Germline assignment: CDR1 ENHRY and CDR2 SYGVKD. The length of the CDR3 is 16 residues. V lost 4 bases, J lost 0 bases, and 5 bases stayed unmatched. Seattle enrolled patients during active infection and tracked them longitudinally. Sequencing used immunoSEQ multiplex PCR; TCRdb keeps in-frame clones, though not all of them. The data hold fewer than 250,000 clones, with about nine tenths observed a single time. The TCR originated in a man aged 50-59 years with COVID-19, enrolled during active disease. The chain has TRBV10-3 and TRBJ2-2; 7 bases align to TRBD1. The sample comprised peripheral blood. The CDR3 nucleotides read TGTGCCATCAGTGGCTCGACAGGGCCGAACACCGGGGAGCTGTTTTTT. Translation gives CAISGSTGPNTGELFF.